One and the same sample provided the 30 T cell receptor beta chains below, sequenced in a study of blood T cell repertoires in COVID-19. Clones were sequenced by immunoSEQ multiplex PCR, and TCRdb holds only the in-frame ones, with some missing. The table shows approximately 270,000 clones, with approximately 83% occurring only once. The sample comprised peripheral blood. The origin of the receptors is a woman in her sixties or seventies with acute or convalescent COVID-19.

The chain is built from TRBV19 and TRBJ1-6, with 8 bases fitting TRBD1. This CDR3 is built from 15 residues. The trim removed 8 bases at V and 5 bases at J, leaving 8 bases unmatched. Germline-derived CDR1 and CDR2 are LNHDA and SQIVND (reference sequence). CDR3 sequence reads: CASGADRANNSPLHF. In DNA form, the CDR3 reads TGTGCCAGTGGTGCGGACAGGGCTAATAATTCACCCCTCCACTTT.

The chain uses TRBV5-1 and TRBJ1-3; D may be TRBD1 (6 bases). Trimming took 0 bases from V and 8 from J, leaving 21 bases between them. Per germline, CDR1 SGHRS and CDR2 YFSETQ. CDR3 length: 17 residues. CDR3 amino acids: CASSLEAGAVIWDTIYF. CDR3 in DNA: TGCGCCAGCAGCTTGGAGGCGGGGGCAGTCATTTGGGACACCATATATTTT.

V gene TRBV5-1 combines with J gene TRBJ2-3; 11 positions agree with TRBD2. The V gene end was trimmed by 4 bases and the J gene end by 6 bases; junction bases not matched to a gene: 10. The CDR3 spans 16 residues. Germline V gene sequence: CDR1 SGHRS, CDR2 YFSETQ. In DNA, the CDR3 is TGCGCCAGCAGCCCCCTAGCGGGGGGTCCCCCCGATACGCAGTATTTT. Residues: CASSPLAGGPPDTQYF.

The CDR3 sequence is CASSSTGGSTEAFF. The CDR3 coding sequence is TGTGCCAGCAGCTCCACAGGGGGCTCCACTGAAGCTTTCTTT. The chain carries TRBV11-2 and TRBJ1-1; 9 nucleotides line up with TRBD1. The CDR3 runs 14 residues. The V gene's germline CDR1 is SGHAT and CDR2 FQNNGV. V trimming: 4 bases; J trimming: 4 bases; junction bases outside the gene matches: 4.

The V gene is TRBV28, the J gene TRBJ1-1; D might be TRBD1 (6 bases). The CDR3 consists of 15 residues. The germline CDR1 and CDR2 sequences are MDHEN and SYDVKM. V was clipped by 7 bases and J by 7 bases, with 22 bases between them. The CDR3 bases are TGTGCCAGCACCTCCCCCGGGGGGCAGACCTTTGAAGCTTTCTTT. It encodes CASTSPGGQTFEAFF.

Of note for this clone: Other DNA sequences within the sample encode an identical CDR3. CDR3 protein: CASSRQGYEQYF. CDR3 in DNA: TGTGCCAGCAGCCGACAGGGTTACGAGCAGTACTTC. This chain connects TRBV3-1 (or the pseudogene TRBV3-2) to TRBJ2-7, with 7 bases identical to TRBD1. Germline V CDR1 and CDR2: LGHDT, YNNKEL (reference sequence). This CDR3 has 12 residues. The V segment lost 4 bases and the J segment 4 bases; nucleotides outside the gene matches: 1.

The V call is TRBV5-5, the J call TRBJ1-5, with D possibly being TRBD1 (5 bases). CDR3 length: 13 residues. Germline lookup yields CDR1 SGHKS and CDR2 YYEKEE (reference sequence). Trimming stripped 4 bases from V and 4 bases from J, with 9 bases between. The CDR3: CASSRGPNQPQHF. CDR3 DNA: TGTGCCAGCAGCAGGGGCCCAAATCAGCCCCAGCATTTT. Variable domain in full (rest from reference TRBV5-5 and TRBJ1-5): DAGVTQSPTHLIKTRGQQVTLRCSPISGHKSVSWYQQVLGQGPQFIFQYYEKEERGRGNFPDRFSARQFPNYSSELNVNALLLGDSALYLCASSRGPNQPQHFGDGTRLSIL.

The genes are TRBV27 and TRBJ1-6; D perhaps matches TRBD1 (6 bases). The CDR3 is made up of 14 amino acids. The V end was cut by 6 bases, the J end by 7 bases, with 13 bases between. CDR1 MNHEY and CDR2 SMNVEV come from the germline V gene (reference sequence). The CDR3 reads CASREQGWNSPLHF. CDR3 coding DNA: TGTGCCAGCAGAGAACAGGGATGGAATTCACCCCTCCACTTT.

A note on this clone: This sample includes further DNA sequences coding for the same CDR3. The V gene is TRBV2, the J gene TRBJ1-1; D call uncertain. Between the trimmed V and J ends, which lost 3 bases and 2 bases, there was a span of 7 bases. This CDR3 has 13 residues. Looked up from germline, CDR1 is SNHLY and CDR2 is FYNNEI. CDR3 bases: TGTGCCAGCAGTGATGTAGCTAACACTGAAGCTTTCTTT. Residues: CASSDVANTEAFF.

The chain employs TRBV14 and TRBJ2-1, with D possibly being TRBD2 (6 bases). Trimming left V 5 bases short and J 13 bases short, with 15 bases between. The CDR3 consists of 12 residues. The germline V gene encodes CDR1 SGHDN and CDR2 FVKESK. The CDR3 DNA sequence: TGTGCCAGCAGCTCAAGCTGGGGGGTTCAGTTCTTC. It encodes CASSSSWGVQFF.

The V and J genes are TRBV7-8 and TRBJ1-1, with 7 bases aligning to TRBD1. Unmatched junction bases numbered 10, after V lost 4 bases and J lost 11 bases. Germline values: CDR1 SGHVS, CDR2 FQNEAQ. The CDR3 consists of 13 residues. The CDR3 here is CASSYRGPTAAFF. DNA for the CDR3: TGTGCCAGCAGCTACAGGGGACCCACTGCGGCTTTCTTT.

This chain joins TRBV5-1 and TRBJ2-1, with D perhaps matching TRBD2 (7 bases). V lost 0 bases, J lost 4 bases, and 14 bases lay in between. CDR1 is SGHRS and CDR2 is YFSETQ in the germline V gene. This CDR3 has 16 amino acids. In DNA, the CDR3 is TGCGCCAGCAGCTTGGCCGTCGGGGGGCCATACAATGAGCAGTTCTTC. Its translation: CASSLAVGGPYNEQFF.

The J gene is TRBJ1-2, the V gene TRBV27; TRBD1 aligns across 8 bases. The V gene end was trimmed by 2 bases and the J gene end by 4 bases; junction bases not matched to a gene: 3. CDR3 length equals 14 residues. The germline CDR1 and CDR2 sequences are MNHEY and SMNVEV (reference sequence). The CDR3 here is CASSLRQGSYGYTF. CDR3 bases: TGTGCCAGCAGTTTACGACAGGGGAGCTATGGCTACACCTTC.

This chain joins TRBV18 and TRBJ2-7, with 13 bases matching TRBD2. The CDR3 totals 15 residues. Germline values: CDR1 KGHSH, CDR2 LQKENI. V lost 6 bases and J lost 3; bases outside the gene matches: 5. DNA for the CDR3: TGTGCCAGCTCCCAAGGACTAGCGGGGGACTACGAGCAGTACTTC. As protein: CASSQGLAGDYEQYF.

In its sample, this clone was seen once. The chain uses TRBV12-3 or TRBV12-4 and TRBJ1-5; no firm D call. Trimming removed 5 bases at V and 9 bases at J, with 11 bases between. The CDR3 contains 12 residues. CDR3 in amino acids: CASSTTPRPQHF. As DNA, the CDR3 is TGTGCCAGCAGTACGACTCCGCGGCCCCAGCATTTT.

The chain couples TRBV4-1 to TRBJ2-3; possibly TRBD2 for D (6 bases). V was pared by 1 base and J by 5 bases, with 10 bases between. Per germline, CDR1 MGHRA and CDR2 YSYEKL. The CDR3 contains 14 residues. The CDR3 spells CASSQVGGGDTQYF. The CDR3 nucleotides are TGCGCCAGCAGCCAAGTGGGGGGAGGAGATACGCAGTATTTT.

This clone was recorded only once. The gene calls are TRBV12-3 or TRBV12-4 and TRBJ1-2; D gene ambiguous. CDR3 length equals 11 residues. Trimming shortened V by 1 base and J by 11 bases, and 8 bases separated the two germline ends. DNA of the CDR3: TGTGCCAGCAGTTTAGTAGGAGCTTACACCTTC. Amino acid sequence: CASSLVGAYTF.

The gene calls are TRBV10-3 and TRBJ1-6; TRBD1 matches 11 bases. J lost 6 bases, V lost 3 bases, and 10 bases had no gene match. The CDR3 is 18 residues long. Per the germline V gene, CDR1 is ENHRY and CDR2 is SYGVKD. The CDR3 DNA sequence: TGTGCCATCAGTGAACCGGGACAGGGGGTACTTCGTAATTCACCCCTCCACTTT. Its translation is CAISEPGQGVLRNSPLHF.

The chain combines TRBV5-5 with TRBJ1-4; no reliable D call. Trimming took off 7 bases at V and 3 bases at J, with 16 bases between the two ends. Germline V lookup: CDR1 SGHKS, CDR2 YYEKEE (reference sequence). The CDR3 has 15 residues. The CDR3 protein is CASHGVGQANEKLFF. The CDR3 DNA follows: TGTGCCAGCCACGGGGTTGGCCAGGCTAATGAAAAACTGTTTTTT. Using reference TRBV5-5 and TRBJ1-4 for the parts outside the CDR3, the full variable domain is DAGVTQSPTHLIKTRGQQVTLRCSPISGHKSVSWYQQVLGQGPQFIFQYYEKEERGRGNFPDRFSARQFPNYSSELNVNALLLGDSALYLCASHGVGQANEKLFFGSGTQLSVL.

V usage is TRBV5-1 and J usage is TRBJ2-7, with TRBD2 matching 8 bases. Trimming cost V 8 bases and J 7 bases; bases outside gene matches: 14. This CDR3 is 14 amino acids long. Germline V gene sequence: CDR1 SGHRS, CDR2 YFSETQ. The CDR3 protein is CASTSGGTVGEQYF. The CDR3 nucleotides read TGCGCCAGTACGAGCGGGGGAACTGTGGGAGAGCAGTACTTC.

V gene TRBV6-5 combines with J gene TRBJ2-5; 8 bases are shared with TRBD2. V shed 3 bases and J 1 base; nucleotides not matched to a gene: 4. Germline CDR1 is MNHEY and CDR2 is SVGAGI. The CDR3 runs to 15 residues. The CDR3 coding sequence is TGTGCCAGCAGTTATTTCCGGGGGGGCCAAGAGACCCAGTACTTC. Translating it yields CASSYFRGGQETQYF.

The gene calls are TRBV18 and TRBJ1-5; possible D gene TRBD1, 6 bases. Germline assignment: CDR1 KGHSH and CDR2 LQKENI. Trimming stripped 3 bases from V and 4 bases from J, with 16 bases between. This CDR3 contains 16 residues. CDR3 sequence: CASSPAGTSRNQPQHF. The CDR3 bases are TGTGCCAGCTCACCGGCCGGGACAAGCAGAAATCAGCCCCAGCATTTT.

The chain links TRBV5-1 to TRBJ1-3; 7 bases are a match to TRBD1. The germline V gene has CDR1 SGHRS and CDR2 YFSETQ. The ends lost 1 base at V and 2 bases at J; junction bases unmatched: 9. CDR3 length: 17 amino acids. The CDR3 region has the DNA TGCGCCAGCAGCTTGACCCCTGTGGACAGGACTGGAAACACCATATATTTT. It codes for CASSLTPVDRTGNTIYF.

This clone was picked up a small number of times. The CDR3 sequence is CASSLGALGNTIYF. CDR3 bases: TGTGCCAGCAGCCTGGGGGCGTTAGGAAACACCATATATTTT. The chain joins TRBV7-2 to TRBJ1-3, with a tentative D call TRBD1 (6 bases). Trimming left V 5 bases short and J 4 bases short, with 12 bases between. CDR1 and CDR2 from the germline V gene are SGHTA and FQGNSA. This CDR3 is 14 amino acids long. The full variable domain, with the rest looked up from reference TRBV7-2 and TRBJ1-3, is GAGVSQSPSNKVTEKGKDVELRCDPISGHTALYWYRQSLGQGLEFLIYFQGNSAPDKSGLPSDRFSAERTGGSVSTLTIQRTQQEDSAVYLCASSLGALGNTIYFGEGSWLTVV.

The chain links TRBV6-1 to TRBJ2-7; 7 bases agree with TRBD1. Germline CDR1 MNHNS, CDR2 SASEGT. The V gene end was trimmed by 0 bases and the J gene end by 3 bases; junction bases not matched to a gene: 2. This CDR3 region has 14 residues. In DNA form, the CDR3 reads TGTGCCAGCAGTGAAGCGACAGGGAGCTACGAGCAGTACTTC. It encodes CASSEATGSYEQYF.

The genes are TRBV18 and TRBJ1-1; the D gene is possibly TRBD1 (6 bases). Germline lookup yields CDR1 KGHSH and CDR2 LQKENI. Deletions cut 6 bases from V and 1 base from J, with 15 bases between. The CDR3 covers 15 residues. CDR3 loop: CASSRQAWGNTEAFF. The CDR3 coding sequence is TGTGCCAGCTCGCGACAGGCCTGGGGGAACACTGAAGCTTTCTTT.

This clone was seen a handful of times. The chain couples TRBV7-3 to TRBJ1-1; 9 nucleotides match TRBD1. The junction had 9 bases not matched to a gene; V was cut back by 4 bases and J by 3 bases. CDR1 and CDR2 (germline): SGHTA, FQGTGA. This CDR3 has 16 amino acids. This CDR3 is CASSSGTGILDTEAFF. The CDR3 DNA sequence: TGTGCCAGCAGCTCCGGGACAGGGATTTTGGACACTGAAGCTTTCTTT.

Comments on this clone: Other DNA variants within this sample encode the same CDR3. V is TRBV7-6 and J is TRBJ2-1; 8 nucleotides agree with TRBD2. Trimming took 5 bases from V and 4 from J; bases not matched to a gene: 10. The germline gives CDR1 SGHVS, CDR2 FNYEAQ. The CDR3 is 16 amino acids. CDR3 amino acids: CASSPNSGGLYNEQFF. The CDR3 nucleotides read TGTGCCAGCAGCCCGAACAGCGGGGGCCTGTACAATGAGCAGTTCTTC.

The CDR3: CASSERDISYNEQFF. The CDR3 DNA reads as TGTGCCAGCAGTGAACGGGACATCTCCTACAATGAGCAGTTCTTC. The chain carries TRBV6-1 and TRBJ2-1; possibly TRBD1 for D (6 bases). Germline V lookup: CDR1 MNHNS, CDR2 SASEGT. This CDR3 contains 15 residues. V was clipped by 2 bases and J by 0 bases, with 8 bases between them.

The rearrangement joins TRBV20-1 to TRBJ1-1, with 9 bases aligning to TRBD1. The germline V gene encodes CDR1 DFQATT and CDR2 SNEGSKA (reference sequence). V gave up 6 bases and J gave up 9 bases; unmatched junction bases: 5. The CDR3 has 11 amino acids. As DNA, the CDR3 is TGCAGTGCGCCTGGACAGGGGAAAGCTTTCTTT. This codes for CSAPGQGKAFF.